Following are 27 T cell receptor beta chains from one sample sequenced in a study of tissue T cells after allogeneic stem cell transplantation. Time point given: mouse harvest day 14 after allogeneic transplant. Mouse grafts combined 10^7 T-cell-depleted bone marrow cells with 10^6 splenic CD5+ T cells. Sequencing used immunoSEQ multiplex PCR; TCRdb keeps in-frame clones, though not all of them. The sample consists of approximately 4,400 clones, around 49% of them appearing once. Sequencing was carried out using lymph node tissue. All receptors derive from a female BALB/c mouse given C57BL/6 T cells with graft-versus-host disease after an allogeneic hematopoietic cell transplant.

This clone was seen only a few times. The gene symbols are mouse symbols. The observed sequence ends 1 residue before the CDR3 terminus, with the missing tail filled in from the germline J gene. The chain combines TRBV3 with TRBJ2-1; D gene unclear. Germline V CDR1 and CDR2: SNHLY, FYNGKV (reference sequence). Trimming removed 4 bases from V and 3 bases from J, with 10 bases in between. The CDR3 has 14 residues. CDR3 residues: CASSSTRIYAEQFF. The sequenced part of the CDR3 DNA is TGTGCCAGCAGCTCCACAAGAATCTATGCTGAGCAGTTC.

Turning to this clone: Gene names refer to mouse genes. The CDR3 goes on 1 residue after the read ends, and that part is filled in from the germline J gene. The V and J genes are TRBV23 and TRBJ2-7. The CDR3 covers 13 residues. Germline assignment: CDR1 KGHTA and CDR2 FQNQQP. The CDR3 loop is CSSSQSDLYEQYF. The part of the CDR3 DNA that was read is TGCTCCAGCAGTCAATCGGACCTCTATGAACAGTAC.

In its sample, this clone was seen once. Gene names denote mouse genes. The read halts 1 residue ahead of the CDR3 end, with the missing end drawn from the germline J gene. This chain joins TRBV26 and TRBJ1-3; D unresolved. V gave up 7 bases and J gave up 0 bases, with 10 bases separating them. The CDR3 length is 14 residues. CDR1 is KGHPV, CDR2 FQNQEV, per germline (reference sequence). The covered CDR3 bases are TGTGCCAGCACTCCAGACAATTCTGGAAATACGCTCTAT. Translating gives CASTPDNSGNTLY. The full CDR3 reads CASTPDNSGNTLYF.

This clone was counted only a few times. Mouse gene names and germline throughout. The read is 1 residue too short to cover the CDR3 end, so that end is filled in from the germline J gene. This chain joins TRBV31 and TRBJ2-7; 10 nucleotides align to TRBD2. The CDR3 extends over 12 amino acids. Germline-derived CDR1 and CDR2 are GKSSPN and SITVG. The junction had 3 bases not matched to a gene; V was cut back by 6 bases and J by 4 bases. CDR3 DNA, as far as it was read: TGTGCCTGCAGGACTGGGGGTTATGAACAGTAC. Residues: CACRTGGYEQY. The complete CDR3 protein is CACRTGGYEQYF.

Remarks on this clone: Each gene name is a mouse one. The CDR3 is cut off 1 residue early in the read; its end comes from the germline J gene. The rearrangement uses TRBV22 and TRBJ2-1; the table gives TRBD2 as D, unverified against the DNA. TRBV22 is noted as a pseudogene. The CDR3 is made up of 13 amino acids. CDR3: CASSLLGGAEQFF. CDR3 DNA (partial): TGTGCCAGCAGTCTTCTGGGGGGAGCTGAGCAGTTC.

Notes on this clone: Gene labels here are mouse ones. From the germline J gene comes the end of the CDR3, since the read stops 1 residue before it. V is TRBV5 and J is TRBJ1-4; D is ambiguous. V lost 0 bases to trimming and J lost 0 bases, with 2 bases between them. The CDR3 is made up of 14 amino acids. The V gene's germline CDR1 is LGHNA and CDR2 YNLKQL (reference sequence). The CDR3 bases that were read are TGTGCCAGCAGCCAAGAAATTTCCAACGAAAGATTATTT. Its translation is CASSQEISNERLF. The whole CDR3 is CASSQEISNERLFF.

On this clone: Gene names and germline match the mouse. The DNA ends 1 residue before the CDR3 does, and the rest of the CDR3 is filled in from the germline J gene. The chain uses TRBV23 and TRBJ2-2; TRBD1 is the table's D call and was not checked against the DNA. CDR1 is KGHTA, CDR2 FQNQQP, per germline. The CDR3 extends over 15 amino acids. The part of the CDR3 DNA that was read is TGCTCCAGCAGTCAATTACAGGGCGGCACCGGGCAGCTCTAC. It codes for CSSSQLQGGTGQLY. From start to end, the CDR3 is CSSSQLQGGTGQLYF.

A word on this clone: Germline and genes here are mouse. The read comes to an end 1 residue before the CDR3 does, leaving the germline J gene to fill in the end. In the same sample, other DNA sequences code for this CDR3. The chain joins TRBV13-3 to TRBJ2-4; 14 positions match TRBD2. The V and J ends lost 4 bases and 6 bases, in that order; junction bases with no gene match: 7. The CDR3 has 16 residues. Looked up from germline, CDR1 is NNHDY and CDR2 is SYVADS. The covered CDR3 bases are TGTGCCAGCAGTCCTGGGACTGGGGGGGCGCGGAACACCTTGTAC. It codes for CASSPGTGGARNTLY. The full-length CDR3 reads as CASSPGTGGARNTLYF. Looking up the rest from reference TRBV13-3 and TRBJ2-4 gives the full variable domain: EAAVTQSPRSKVAVTGGKVTLSCHQTNNHDYMYWYRQDTGHGLRLIHYSYVADSTEKGDIPDGYKASRPSQENFSLILELASLSQTAVYFCASSPGTGGARNTLYFGAGTRLSVL.

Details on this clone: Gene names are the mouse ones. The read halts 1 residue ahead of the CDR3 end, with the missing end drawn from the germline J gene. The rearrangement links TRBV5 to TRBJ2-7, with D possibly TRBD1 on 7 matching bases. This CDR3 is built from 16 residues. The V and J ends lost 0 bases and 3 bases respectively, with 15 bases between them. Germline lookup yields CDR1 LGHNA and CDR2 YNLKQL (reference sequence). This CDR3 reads CASSQDEEGANYEQYF. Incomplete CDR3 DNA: TGTGCCAGCAGCCAAGATGAAGAGGGGGCTAACTATGAACAGTAC.

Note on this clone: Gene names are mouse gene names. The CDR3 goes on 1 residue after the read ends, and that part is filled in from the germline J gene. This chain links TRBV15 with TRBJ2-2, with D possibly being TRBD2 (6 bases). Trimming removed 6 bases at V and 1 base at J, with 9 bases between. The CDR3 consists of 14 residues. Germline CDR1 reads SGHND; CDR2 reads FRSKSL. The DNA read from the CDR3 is TGTGCCAGCAGCCGGGACTTAAACACCGGGCAGCTCTAC. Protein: CASSRDLNTGQLY. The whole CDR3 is CASSRDLNTGQLYF.

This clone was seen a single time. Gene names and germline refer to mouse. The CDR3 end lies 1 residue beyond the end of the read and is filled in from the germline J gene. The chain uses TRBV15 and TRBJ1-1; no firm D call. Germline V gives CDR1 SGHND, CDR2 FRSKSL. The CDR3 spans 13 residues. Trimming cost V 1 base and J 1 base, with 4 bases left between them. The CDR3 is CASSLERNTEVFF. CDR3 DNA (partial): TGTGCCAGCAGTTTAGAGAGAAACACAGAAGTCTTC.

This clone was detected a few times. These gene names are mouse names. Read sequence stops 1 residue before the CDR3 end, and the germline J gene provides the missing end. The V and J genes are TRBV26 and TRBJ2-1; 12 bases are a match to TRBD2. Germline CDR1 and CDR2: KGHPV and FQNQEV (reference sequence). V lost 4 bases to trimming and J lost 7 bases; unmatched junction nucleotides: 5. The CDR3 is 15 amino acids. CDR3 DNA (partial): TGTGCCAGCAGTCGTGACTGGGGGGGCGGGGCTGAGCAGTTC. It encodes CASSRDWGGGAEQF. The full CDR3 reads CASSRDWGGGAEQFF.

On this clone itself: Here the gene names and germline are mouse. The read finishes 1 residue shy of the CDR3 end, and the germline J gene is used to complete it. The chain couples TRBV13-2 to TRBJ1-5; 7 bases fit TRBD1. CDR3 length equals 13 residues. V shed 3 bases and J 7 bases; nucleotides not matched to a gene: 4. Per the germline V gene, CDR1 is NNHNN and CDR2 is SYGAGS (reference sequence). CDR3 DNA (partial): TGTGCCAGCGGTGCACCGGGACAGCAGGCTCCGCTT. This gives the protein CASGAPGQQAPL. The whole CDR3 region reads CASGAPGQQAPLF.

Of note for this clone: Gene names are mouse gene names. CDR3 bases read: TGTGCCAGCTCTCTGACTGGGGGGAGGGGTGCAGAAACGCTGTAT. It encodes CASSLTGGRGAETLY. The entire CDR3 is CASSLTGGRGAETLYF. The genes are TRBV12-2 and TRBJ2-3, with 10 bases that match TRBD2. The missing CDR3 end, 1 residue past where the read stops, is filled in from the germline J gene. The CDR3 covers 16 residues. V shed 1 base and J 1 base; nucleotides not matched to a gene: 4. The germline gives CDR1 SGHLS, CDR2 HYDKME.

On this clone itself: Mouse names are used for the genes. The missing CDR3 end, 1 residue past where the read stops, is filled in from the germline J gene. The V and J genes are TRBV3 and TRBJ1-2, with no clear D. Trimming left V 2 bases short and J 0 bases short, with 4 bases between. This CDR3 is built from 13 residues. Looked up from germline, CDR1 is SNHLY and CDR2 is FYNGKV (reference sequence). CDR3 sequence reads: CASSLKSNSDYTF. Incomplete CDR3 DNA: TGTGCCAGCAGCTTAAAATCAAACTCCGACTACACC.

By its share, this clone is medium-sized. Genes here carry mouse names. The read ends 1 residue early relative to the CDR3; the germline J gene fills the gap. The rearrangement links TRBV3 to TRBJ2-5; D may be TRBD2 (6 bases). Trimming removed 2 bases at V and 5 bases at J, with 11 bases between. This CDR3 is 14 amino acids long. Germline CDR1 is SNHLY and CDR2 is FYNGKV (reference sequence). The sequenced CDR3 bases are TGTGCCAGCAGCTTAACGGGGGGAAGAGACACCCAGTAC. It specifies CASSLTGGRDTQY. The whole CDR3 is CASSLTGGRDTQYF.

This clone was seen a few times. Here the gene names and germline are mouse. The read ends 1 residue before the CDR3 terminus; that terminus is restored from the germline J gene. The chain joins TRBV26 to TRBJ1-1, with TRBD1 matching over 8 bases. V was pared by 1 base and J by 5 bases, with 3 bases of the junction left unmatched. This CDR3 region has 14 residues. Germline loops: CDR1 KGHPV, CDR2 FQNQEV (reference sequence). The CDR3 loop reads CASSLWRDRTEVFF. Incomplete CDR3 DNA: TGTGCCAGCAGTCTGTGGAGGGACAGGACAGAAGTCTTC.

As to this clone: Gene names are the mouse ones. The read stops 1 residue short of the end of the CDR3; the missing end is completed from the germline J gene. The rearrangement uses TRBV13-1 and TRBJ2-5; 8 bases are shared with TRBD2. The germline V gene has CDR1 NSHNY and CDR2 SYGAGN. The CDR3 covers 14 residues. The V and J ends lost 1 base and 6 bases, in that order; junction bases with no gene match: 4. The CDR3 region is CASSDLGGKDTQYF. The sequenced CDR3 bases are TGTGCCAGCAGTGATCTGGGGGGAAAGGACACCCAGTAC.

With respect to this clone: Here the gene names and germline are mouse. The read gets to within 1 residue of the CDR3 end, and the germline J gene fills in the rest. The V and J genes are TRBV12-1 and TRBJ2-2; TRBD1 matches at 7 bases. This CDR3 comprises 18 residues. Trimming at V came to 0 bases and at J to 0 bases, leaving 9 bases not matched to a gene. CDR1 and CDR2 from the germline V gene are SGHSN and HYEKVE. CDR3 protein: CASSLERRGRANTGQLYF. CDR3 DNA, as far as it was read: TGTGCCAGCTCTCTCGAACGCAGGGGGAGGGCAAACACCGGGCAGCTCTAC.

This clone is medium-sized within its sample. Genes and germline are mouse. The CDR3 sequence is CASSGQRNTEVFF. CDR3 bases read: TGTGCCAGTTCGGGACAAAGAAACACAGAAGTCTTC. This sequence joins TRBV13-3 and TRBJ1-1; D possibly corresponds to TRBD1 (6 bases). The read is 1 residue too short to cover the CDR3 end, so that end is filled in from the germline J gene. V dropped 8 bases and J dropped 1 base, with 12 bases sitting between them. The CDR3 consists of 13 residues. Germline assignment: CDR1 NNHDY and CDR2 SYVADS.

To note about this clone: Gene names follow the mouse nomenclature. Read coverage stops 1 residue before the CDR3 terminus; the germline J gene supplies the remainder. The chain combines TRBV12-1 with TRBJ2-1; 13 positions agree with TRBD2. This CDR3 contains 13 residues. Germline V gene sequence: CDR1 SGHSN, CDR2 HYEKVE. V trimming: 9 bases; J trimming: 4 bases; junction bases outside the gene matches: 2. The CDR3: CAGLGGRYAEQFF. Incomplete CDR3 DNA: TGTGCCGGACTGGGGGGGCGGTATGCTGAGCAGTTC.

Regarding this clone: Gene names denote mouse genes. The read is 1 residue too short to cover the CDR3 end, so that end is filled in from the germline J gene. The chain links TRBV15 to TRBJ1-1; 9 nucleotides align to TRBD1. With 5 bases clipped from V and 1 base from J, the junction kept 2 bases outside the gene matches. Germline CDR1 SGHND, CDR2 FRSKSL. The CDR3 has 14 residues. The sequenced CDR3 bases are TGTGCCAGCAGTATGGACAGGGGAAACACAGAAGTCTTC. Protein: CASSMDRGNTEVF. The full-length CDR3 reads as CASSMDRGNTEVFF.

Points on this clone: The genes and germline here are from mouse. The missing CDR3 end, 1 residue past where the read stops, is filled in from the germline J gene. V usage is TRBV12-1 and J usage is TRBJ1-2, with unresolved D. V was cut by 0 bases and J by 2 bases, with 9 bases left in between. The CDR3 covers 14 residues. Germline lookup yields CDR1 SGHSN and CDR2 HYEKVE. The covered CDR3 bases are TGTGCCAGCTCTCTCGAAGGTCATAACTCCGACTACACC. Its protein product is CASSLEGHNSDYT. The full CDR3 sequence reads CASSLEGHNSDYTF.

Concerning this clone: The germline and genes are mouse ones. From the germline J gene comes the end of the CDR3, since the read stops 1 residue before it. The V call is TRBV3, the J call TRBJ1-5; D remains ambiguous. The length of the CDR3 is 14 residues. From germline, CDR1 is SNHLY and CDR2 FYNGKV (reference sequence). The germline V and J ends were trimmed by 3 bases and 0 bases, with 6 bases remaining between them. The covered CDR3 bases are TGTGCCAGCAGCTTCAACTATAACAACCAGGCTCCGCTT. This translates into CASSFNYNNQAPL. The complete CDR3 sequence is CASSFNYNNQAPLF.

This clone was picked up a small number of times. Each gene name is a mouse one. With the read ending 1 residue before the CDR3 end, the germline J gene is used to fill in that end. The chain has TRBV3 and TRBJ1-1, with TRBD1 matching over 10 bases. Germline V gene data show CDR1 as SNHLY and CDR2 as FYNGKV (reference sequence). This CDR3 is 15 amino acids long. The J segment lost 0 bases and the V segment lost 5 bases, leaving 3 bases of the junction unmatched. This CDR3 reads CASSDGTGANTEVFF. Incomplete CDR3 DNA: TGTGCCAGCAGCGATGGGACAGGGGCAAACACAGAAGTCTTC.

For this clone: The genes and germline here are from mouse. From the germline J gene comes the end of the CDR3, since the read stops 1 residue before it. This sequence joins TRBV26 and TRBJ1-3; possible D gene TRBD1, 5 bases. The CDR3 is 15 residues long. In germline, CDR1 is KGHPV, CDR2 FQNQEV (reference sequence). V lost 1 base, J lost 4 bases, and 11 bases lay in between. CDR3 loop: CASSLWGGRGNTLYF. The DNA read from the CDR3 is TGTGCCAGCAGTCTGTGGGGGGGACGGGGAAATACGCTCTAT.

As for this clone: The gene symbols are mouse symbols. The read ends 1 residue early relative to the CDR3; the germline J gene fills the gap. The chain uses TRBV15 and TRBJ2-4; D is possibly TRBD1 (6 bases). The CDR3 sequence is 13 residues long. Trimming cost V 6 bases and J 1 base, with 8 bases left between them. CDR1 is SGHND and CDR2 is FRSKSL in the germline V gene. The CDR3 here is CASRRQGQNTLYF. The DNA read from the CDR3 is TGTGCCAGCAGAAGACAGGGTCAAAACACCTTGTAC.